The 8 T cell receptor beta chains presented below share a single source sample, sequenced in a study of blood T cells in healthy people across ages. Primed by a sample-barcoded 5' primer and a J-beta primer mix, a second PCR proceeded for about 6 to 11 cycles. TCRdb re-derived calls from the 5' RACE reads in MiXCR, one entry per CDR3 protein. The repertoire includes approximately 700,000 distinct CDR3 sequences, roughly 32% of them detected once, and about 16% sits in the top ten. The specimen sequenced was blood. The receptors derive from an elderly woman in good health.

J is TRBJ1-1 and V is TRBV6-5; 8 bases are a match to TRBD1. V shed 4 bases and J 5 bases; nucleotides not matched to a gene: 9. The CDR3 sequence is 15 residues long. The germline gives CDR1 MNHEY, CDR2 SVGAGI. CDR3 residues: CASSFSRTGRTEAFF. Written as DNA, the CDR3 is TGTGCCAGCAGTTTTTCTCGGACAGGGCGGACTGAAGCTTTCTTT.

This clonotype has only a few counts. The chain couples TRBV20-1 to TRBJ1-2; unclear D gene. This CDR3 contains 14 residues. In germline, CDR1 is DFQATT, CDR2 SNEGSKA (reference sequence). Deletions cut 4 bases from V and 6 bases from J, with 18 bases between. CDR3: CSATSGPKTDGYTF. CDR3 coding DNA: TGCAGTGCTACCTCCGGGCCAAAGACCGATGGCTACACCTTC.

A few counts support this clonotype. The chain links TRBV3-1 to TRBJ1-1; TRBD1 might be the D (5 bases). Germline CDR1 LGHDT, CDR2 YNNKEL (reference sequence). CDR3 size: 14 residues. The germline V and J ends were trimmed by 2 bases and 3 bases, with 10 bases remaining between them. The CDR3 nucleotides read TGTGCCAGCAGCCAACAGGGAATAGACACTGAAGCTTTCTTT. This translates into CASSQQGIDTEAFF.

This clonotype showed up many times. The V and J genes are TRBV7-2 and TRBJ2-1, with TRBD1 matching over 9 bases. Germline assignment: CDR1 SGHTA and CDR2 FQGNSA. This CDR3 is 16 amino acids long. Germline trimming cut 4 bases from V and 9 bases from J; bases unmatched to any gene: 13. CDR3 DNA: TGTGCCAGCAGCTATTTCGCGGGACAGGGATCCAGTGAGCAGTTCTTC. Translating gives CASSYFAGQGSSEQFF.

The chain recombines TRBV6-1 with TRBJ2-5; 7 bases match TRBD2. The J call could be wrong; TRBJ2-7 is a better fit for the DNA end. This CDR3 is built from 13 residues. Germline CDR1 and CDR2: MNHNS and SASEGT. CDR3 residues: CASSEARGSEQYF. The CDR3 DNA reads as TGTGCCAGCAGTGAGGCGCGGGGGAGCGAGCAGTACTTC.

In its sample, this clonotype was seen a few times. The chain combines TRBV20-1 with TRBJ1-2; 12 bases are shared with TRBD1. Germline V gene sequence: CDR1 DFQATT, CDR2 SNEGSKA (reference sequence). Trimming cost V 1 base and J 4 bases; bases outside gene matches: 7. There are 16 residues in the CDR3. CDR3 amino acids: CSARATGQGAIYGYTF. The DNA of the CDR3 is TGCAGTGCTAGAGCCACGGGACAGGGGGCGATCTATGGCTACACCTTC.

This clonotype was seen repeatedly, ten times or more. CDR3 nucleotides: TGCAGTGCTACCTTGATTCGGGGAGAGACCCAGTACTTC. Protein: CSATLIRGETQYF. The chain couples TRBV20-1 to TRBJ2-5; weak D call: TRBD2 (5 bases). The CDR3 loop spans 13 amino acids. V lost 4 bases and J 4 bases, leaving 13 bases between the germline ends. The germline V gene encodes CDR1 DFQATT and CDR2 SNEGSKA (reference sequence).

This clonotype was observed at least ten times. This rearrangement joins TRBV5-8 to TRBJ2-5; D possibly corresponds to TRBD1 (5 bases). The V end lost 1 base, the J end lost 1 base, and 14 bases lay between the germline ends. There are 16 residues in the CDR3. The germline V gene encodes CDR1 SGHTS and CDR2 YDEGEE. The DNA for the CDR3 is TGTGCCAGCAGCTTGAGGGGCCTGACCCCCCAAGAGACCCAGTACTTC. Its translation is CASSLRGLTPQETQYF.